The present T cell receptor (beta chain) was sequenced within a study of blood T cell repertoires in COVID-19. Study at large: Samples of COVID-19 (acute and convalescent) were obtained from the United States, Italy and Spain. The cDNA or gDNA used as material had been derived from T cells, B-cell-depleted T cells, or PBMCs.

The CDR3 totals 15 residues. Germline CDR1 and CDR2: SGHRS and YFSETQ. With 0 bases clipped from V and 1 base from J, the junction kept 4 bases outside the gene matches. As handled by the study authors: Amplification from reference gene primers served as the basis for estimated nucleated cell counts. Clones were read by immunoSEQ multiplex PCR, and TCRdb kept only the in-frame ones, dropping some. The DNA gave D and trimming, while V, J and clone size come from that table. The repertoire includes 60,000 to 70,000 clones, roughly 71% of them detected once, and roughly 30% sits in the top ten. The receptor's source is a woman of 80 years or more with acute or convalescent COVID-19. The genes are TRBV5-1 and TRBJ2-7, with TRBD2 matching 7 bases. Specimen: peripheral blood. The CDR3 DNA sequence: TGCGCCAGCAGCTTGGTGGGGGAGGGGTCCTACGAGCAGTACTTC. Translation: CASSLVGEGSYEQYF. Full variable domain (missing parts from reference TRBV5-1 and TRBJ2-7): KAGVTQTPRYLIKTRGQQVTLSCSPISGHRSVSWYQQTPGQGLQFLFEYFSETQRNKGNFPGRFSGRQFSNSRSEMNVSTLELGDSALYLCASSLVGEGSYEQYFGPGTRLTVT.